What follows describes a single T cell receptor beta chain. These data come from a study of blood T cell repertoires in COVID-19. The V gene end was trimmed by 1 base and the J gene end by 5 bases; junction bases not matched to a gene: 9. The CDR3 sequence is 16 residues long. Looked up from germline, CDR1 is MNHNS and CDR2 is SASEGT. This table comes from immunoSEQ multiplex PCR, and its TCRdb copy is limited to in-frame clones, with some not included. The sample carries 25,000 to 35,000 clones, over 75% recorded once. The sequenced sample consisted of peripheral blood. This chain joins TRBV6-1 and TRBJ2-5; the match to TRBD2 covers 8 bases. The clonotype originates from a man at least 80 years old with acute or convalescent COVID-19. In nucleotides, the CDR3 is TGTGCCAGCAGTGAAGTTCTTCGGGGGGGCGGGGAGACCCAGTACTTC. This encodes CASSEVLRGGGETQYF.